Listed here are 27 T cell receptor beta chains from one sample, sequenced in a study of T-cell memory formation after mild COVID-19. TCRdb recomputed calls from the 5' RACE reads with MiXCR, one row per CDR3 protein. The repertoire consists of some 40,000 distinct CDR3 sequences, with 8.5% to 10% occurring once and the leading ten covering 12%. The sample taken for sequencing was PBMCs or a T cell subset sorted from them (not recorded which). The receptor set was obtained from an adult woman who had mild COVID-19 (a few samples of this study predate the infection). Cell type and time point are not known.

This clonotype was seen a few times. The chain is built from TRBV6-5 and TRBJ2-1, with TRBD2 matching 7 bases. This CDR3 is built from 14 residues. The V and J ends lost 4 bases and 4 bases, in that order; junction bases with no gene match: 4. Germline V CDR1 and CDR2: MNHEY, SVGAGI. CDR3 nucleotide sequence: TGTGCCAGCAGTTTTGCTAGCGGTTACAATGAGCAGTTCTTC. It specifies CASSFASGYNEQFF.

This clonotype occurred a few times. This sequence joins TRBV9 and TRBJ1-1; D uncertain. Germline CDR1 reads SGDLS; CDR2 reads YYNGEE. Trimming took off 0 bases at V and 0 bases at J, with 6 bases between the two ends. This CDR3 is 14 amino acids long. CDR3 residues: CASSVGTLNTEAFF. The CDR3 DNA sequence: TGTGCCAGCAGCGTAGGCACATTGAACACTGAAGCTTTCTTT.

This clonotype was detected many times. The rearrangement uses TRBV7-2 and TRBJ1-5; D gene ambiguous. This CDR3 region has 14 residues. V lost 2 bases and J lost 4, with 9 bases in between. The germline gives CDR1 SGHTA, CDR2 FQGNSA. CDR3 coding DNA: TGTGCCAGCAGCTTACAGGCGGATAATCAGCCCCAGCATTTT. It yields the protein CASSLQADNQPQHF.

The sample holds a few counts of this clonotype. This chain connects TRBV5-1 to TRBJ1-1; TRBD1 is a possible D gene (5 bases). Germline V gene sequence: CDR1 SGHRS, CDR2 YFSETQ. The CDR3 loop spans 14 amino acids. The germline V and J ends were trimmed by 4 bases and 1 base, with 11 bases remaining between them. CDR3 amino acids: CASSPAGGNTEAFF. The CDR3 bases are TGCGCCAGCAGCCCCGCCGGGGGGAACACTGAAGCTTTCTTT.

This clonotype was picked up a small number of times. The chain links TRBV12-3 or TRBV12-4 to TRBJ1-1, with 8 nucleotides matching TRBD1. The CDR3 has 15 amino acids. V lost 6 bases to trimming and J lost 4 bases; unmatched junction nucleotides: 10. The CDR3 region is CASRSSTGAFTEAFF. CDR3 bases: TGTGCCAGCAGGAGCTCGACAGGGGCGTTCACTGAAGCTTTCTTT.

This clonotype was counted ten times or more. The V and J genes are TRBV7-3 and TRBJ2-7; TRBD2 matches at 9 bases. Germline CDR1 and CDR2: SGHTA and FQGTGA. This CDR3 comprises 16 residues. The trim removed 5 bases at V and 5 bases at J, leaving 13 bases unmatched. The CDR3 bases are TGTGCCAGCAGCCCAAACCCTCACCGGACTAGCGACGAGCAGTACTTC. This encodes CASSPNPHRTSDEQYF.

This chain uses TRBV9 with TRBJ2-5; TRBD2 is a possible D gene (6 bases). Germline loops: CDR1 SGDLS, CDR2 YYNGEE. Deletions cut 0 bases from V and 3 bases from J, with 9 bases between. The CDR3 runs to 14 residues. The CDR3 loop is CASSVAGVEETQYF. The CDR3 bases are TGTGCCAGCAGCGTAGCGGGGGTTGAAGAGACCCAGTACTTC.

By share of the sample, this clonotype is medium-sized. The rearrangement links TRBV7-2 to TRBJ2-1; no firm D call. This CDR3 region has 13 residues. Between the trimmed V and J ends, which lost 1 base and 7 bases, there was a span of 8 bases. Germline-derived CDR1 and CDR2 are SGHTA and FQGNSA. CDR3 DNA: TGTGCCAGCAGCTTAGATCAGCTGAATGAGCAGTTCTTC. Translation gives CASSLDQLNEQFF.

At least ten counts were recorded for this clonotype. V is TRBV5-6 and J is TRBJ1-2; D perhaps matches TRBD1 (6 bases). With 4 bases removed from V and 4 bases from J, the gap between germline ends came to 20 bases. The length of the CDR3 is 16 residues. The germline CDR1 and CDR2 sequences are SGHDT and YYEEEE. The CDR3, as DNA: TGTGCCAGCAGCCATCGGGGGGCGTCGGTTGTCTATGGCTACACCTTC. Translated: CASSHRGASVVYGYTF.

This clonotype was found many times. The V gene is TRBV6-5, the J gene TRBJ2-1, with D perhaps matching TRBD2 (5 bases). Germline assignment: CDR1 MNHEY and CDR2 SVGAGI. The CDR3 has 13 amino acids. Trimming took 6 bases from V and 7 from J, leaving 13 bases between them. This chain's CDR3 is CASSRTPRNEQFF. The CDR3 DNA is TGTGCCAGCAGCAGGACTCCGAGAAATGAGCAGTTCTTC.

V usage is TRBV10-3 and J usage is TRBJ1-6; D is unresolved. Germline CDR1 ENHRY, CDR2 SYGVKD. This CDR3 is built from 13 residues. The V end lost 1 base, the J end lost 7 bases, and 5 bases lay between the germline ends. CDR3: CAISEFGNSPLHF. CDR3 in DNA: TGTGCCATCAGTGAGTTCGGCAATTCACCCCTCCACTTT.

Comments on this clonotype: The junction differs from germline at one of its ends, possibly a read error. The chain recombines TRBV20-1 with TRBJ2-3; 9 positions agree with TRBD1. CDR1 is DFQATT, CDR2 SNEGSKA, per germline (reference sequence). The CDR3 has 14 residues. The CDR3 region has the DNA TGCAGTGCTATTTCCGACAGGGGGACAGATACGCGGTATTTT. It encodes CSAISDRGTDTRYF.

This clonotype was observed a few times. V is TRBV2 and J is TRBJ2-3; TRBD1 is a possible D gene (5 bases). V was shortened by 9 bases and J by 4 bases, with 8 bases between the two germline ends. The CDR3 is made up of 11 amino acids. The germline gives CDR1 SNHLY, CDR2 FYNNEI. DNA of the CDR3: TGTGCCAGAGGGGCCTCAGATACGCAGTATTTT. It is translated as CARGASDTQYF.

The gene calls are TRBV6-5 and TRBJ1-3, with D unresolved. Trimming removed 10 bases at V and 0 bases at J, with 16 bases between. CDR1 and CDR2 (germline): MNHEY, SVGAGI. The CDR3 runs to 15 residues. CDR3: CATTAQLSSGNTIYF. The DNA of the CDR3 is TGTGCCACCACAGCACAGCTGAGCTCTGGAAACACCATATATTTT.

The chain recombines TRBV15 with TRBJ1-1; 7 nucleotides line up with TRBD1. CDR1 and CDR2 (germline): LNHNV, YYDKDF (reference sequence). The CDR3 consists of 15 residues. V shed 5 bases, J shed 4 bases, and the junction held 10 bases outside the gene matches. CDR3 coding DNA: TGTGCCACCAGCCAACGACAGACAGGGAGCACTGAAGCTTTCTTT. Its translation is CATSQRQTGSTEAFF.

The CDR3 coding sequence is TGTGCCAGCAGCCTCGCTGGACAGGGGGCCTCCTACGAGCAGTACTTC. Its translation is CASSLAGQGASYEQYF. The chain links TRBV11-2 to TRBJ2-7, with 11 bases identical to TRBD1. This CDR3 is built from 16 residues. The germline CDR1 and CDR2 sequences are SGHAT and FQNNGV. J gave up 0 bases and V 5 bases, and 6 bases lay outside the gene matches.

This clonotype was counted a few times. The chain links TRBV14 to TRBJ2-1; 7 bases fit TRBD1. V was clipped by 1 base and J by 6 bases; unmatched bases: 3. The CDR3 runs to 14 residues. The germline CDR1 and CDR2 sequences are SGHDN and FVKESK. The CDR3: CASSQGQGVNEQFF. The DNA of the CDR3 is TGTGCCAGCAGCCAAGGACAGGGTGTCAATGAGCAGTTCTTC.

A few counts support this clonotype. The chain joins TRBV7-2 to TRBJ2-7, with D hard to call. This CDR3 contains 14 residues. CDR1 is SGHTA, CDR2 FQGNSA, per germline. V was cut by 2 bases and J by 0 bases, with 8 bases left in between. The CDR3 sequence is CASSLSAVSYEQYF. The CDR3, as DNA: TGTGCCAGCAGCTTATCCGCCGTCTCCTACGAGCAGTACTTC.

This clonotype showed up many times. The V gene is TRBV12-3 or TRBV12-4, the J gene TRBJ1-3; tentatively, D is TRBD1 (5 bases). There are 15 residues in the CDR3. V was cut by 6 bases and J by 0 bases, with 12 bases left in between. CDR3 in DNA: TGTGCCAGCAGAAAGCAGGGTCTCTCTGGAAACACCATATATTTT. This sequence encodes CASRKQGLSGNTIYF.

A few counts support this clonotype. This chain joins TRBV6-4 and TRBJ2-3; D not certain. Trimming shortened V by 0 bases and J by 1 base, and 11 bases separated the two germline ends. CDR3 length: 16 amino acids. Germline V gene sequence: CDR1 MRHNA, CDR2 SNTAGT. The CDR3 coding sequence is TGTGCCAGCAGTGACTCTTTGAGTTGGGGCACAGATACGCAGTATTTT. Amino acids: CASSDSLSWGTDTQYF.

The chain recombines TRBV6-5 with TRBJ1-2; D possibly corresponds to TRBD1 (5 bases). The ends were cut back, 4 bases at V and 1 base at J, with 13 bases in the middle. The germline CDR1 and CDR2 sequences are MNHEY and SVGAGI. This CDR3 contains 15 residues. CDR3 in DNA: TGTGCCAGCAGTTCAACCGCGGGGCTTAACTATGGCTACACCTTC. Amino acids: CASSSTAGLNYGYTF.

This clonotype has only one observation. The rearrangement uses TRBV29-1 and TRBJ2-7; 9 bases fit TRBD1. Germline CDR1 and CDR2: SQVTM and ANQGSEA. The CDR3 spans 13 residues. The V and J ends lost 8 bases and 7 bases, in that order; junction bases with no gene match: 12. CDR3 region: CSILTGGSGEQYF. The CDR3 DNA reads as TGCAGCATTCTGACAGGGGGGAGTGGGGAGCAGTACTTC.

This clonotype was seen at least ten times. The gene calls are TRBV9 and TRBJ1-5, with a weak D call TRBD1 (6 bases). V was trimmed by 0 bases and J by 6 bases, leaving 13 bases between them. CDR1 is SGDLS and CDR2 is YYNGEE in the germline V gene. The CDR3 covers 15 residues. CDR3 in DNA: TGTGCCAGCAGCGTAGGTCCAGGGGTTAGTCAGCCCCAGCATTTT. Protein product: CASSVGPGVSQPQHF.

This clonotype was picked up a small number of times. DNA of the CDR3: TGCAGTGCTCCTTACCAAGCAACTAATGAAAAACTGTTTTTT. It encodes CSAPYQATNEKLFF. The chain links TRBV20-1 to TRBJ1-4; unclear D gene. V lost 5 bases and J lost 0, with 10 bases in between. CDR1 DFQATT and CDR2 SNEGSKA come from the germline V gene (reference sequence). This CDR3 is built from 14 residues.

This clonotype was seen only a few times. The rearrangement links TRBV10-3 to TRBJ1-1; D is undetermined. The CDR3 is made up of 14 amino acids. Germline CDR1 reads ENHRY; CDR2 reads SYGVKD. V was shortened by 4 bases and J by 2 bases, with 11 bases between the two germline ends. CDR3 residues: CAISVSGVNTEAFF. DNA for the CDR3: TGTGCCATCAGTGTCAGCGGTGTAAACACTGAAGCTTTCTTT.

This sequence joins TRBV9 and TRBJ1-2; 8 bases fit TRBD1. In germline, CDR1 is SGDLS, CDR2 YYNGEE. V dropped 3 bases and J dropped 9; count of bases not matched to a gene: 7. This CDR3 is built from 13 residues. For the CDR3, the DNA is TGTGCCAGCAGCGGAGGACAGGGAGTCAGCTACACCTTC. Encoded protein: CASSGGQGVSYTF.

This clonotype was counted a few times. J is TRBJ1-3 and V is TRBV25-1; possible D gene TRBD1, 5 bases. The germline V gene has CDR1 MGHDK and CDR2 SYGVNS. The CDR3 is 18 residues long. The V end was cut by 2 bases, the J end by 0 bases, with 17 bases between. CDR3 loop: CASSEGAGTGNSGNTIYF. The CDR3 nucleotides read TGTGCCAGCAGTGAAGGAGCCGGGACGGGAAACTCTGGAAACACCATATATTTT.